Listed below are T cell receptor beta chains from one sample, sequenced in a study of beta chain features in type 1 diabetes. The method was immunoSEQ multiplex PCR; TCRdb's version includes in-frame clones alone and lacks a portion of them. The sample holds around 140,000 clones; 8% to 13% are singletons and the top ten take 1.3%. The sample consisted of naive CD4+ T cells from blood. All receptors come from a man between 18 and 35 years old in good health. Each CDR3 is given with its conserved first and last residue. A D gene is named only where the DNA matches it firmly. Size is omitted from some rows. Given values are once, few, many or a class for expanded clones.

>TRBJ1-2|-|many|TRBV18
TGTGCCAGCTCACCCGTTACAGTCTATGGCTACACCTTC
CASSPVTVYGYTF
>TRBJ2-6|-|-|TRBV15
TGTGCCACCAGCAGAGGGGCATCTGGGGCCAACGTCCTGACTTTC
CATSRGASGANVLTF
>TRBJ2-5|TRBD2|-|TRBV7-6
TGTGCCAGCAGCTTTTTTGCGGGGGGACAAGAGACCCAGTACTTC
CASSFFAGGQETQYF
>TRBJ2-4|TRBD1|-|TRBV6-6
TGTGCCAGCAAAAAACAGGGGGCGGTAGGCAAAAACATTCAGTACTTC
CASKKQGAVGKNIQYF
>TRBJ2-5|-|-|TRBV7-2
TGTGCCAGCAGCTTTACAGGACGTGTGGAGACCCAGTACTTC
CASSFTGRVETQYF
>TRBJ2-2|-|-|TRBV19
TGTGCCAGTAGTATCTTTTCCTCGAACACCGGGGAGCTGTTTTTT
CASSIFSSNTGELFF
>TRBJ2-5|-|few|TRBV10-3
TGTGCCATCAGTGAGCCGGTTATATCGGGGTGGCAAGAGACCCAGTACTTC
CAISEPVISGWQETQYF
>TRBJ2-7|-|-|TRBV6-6
TGTGCCAGCAGTGGCGGATTCGAGCAGTACTTC
CASSGGFEQYF
>TRBJ2-7|-|-|TRBV6-5
TGTGCCAGCAGTTACTCTCCCAGGGGCCACTACGAGCAGTACTTC
CASSYSPRGHYEQYF
>TRBJ2-3|TRBD2|few|TRBV4-2
TGTGCCAGCAGCCAAGCCGGGGGGAGGACAGATACGCAGTATTTT
CASSQAGGRTDTQYF
>TRBJ2-3|-|-|TRBV9
TGTGCCAGCAGCGTAGATCGAGGGATCACAGATACGCAGTATTTT
CASSVDRGITDTQYF
>TRBJ1-4|TRBD1|few|TRBV7-2
TGTGCCAGCAGGGAAGGGACAGTTAATGAAAAACTGTTTTTT
CASREGTVNEKLFF
>TRBJ2-1|-|few|TRBV28
TGTGCCAGCAGTACGGACTATCCCTACAATGAGCAGTTCTTC
CASSTDYPYNEQFF
>TRBJ2-1|-|many|TRBV18
TGTGCCAGCTCACTCAACGCGGATGAGCAGTTCTTC
CASSLNADEQFF
>TRBJ1-5|-|-|TRBV6-6
TGTGCCAGCAGTGGACAACACAATCAGCCCCAGCATTTT
CASSGQHNQPQHF
>TRBJ2-5|TRBD1|few|TRBV11-2
TGTGCCAGCAGCTTAGACCGACAGGGGGCCGTGACCCAGTACTTC
CASSLDRQGAVTQYF
>TRBJ1-4|TRBD1|-|TRBV30
TGTGCCTGGGACCGGGACAGGAATGAAAAACTGTTTTTT
CAWDRDRNEKLFF
>TRBJ1-2|-|-|TRBV6-5
TGTGCCAGTGGCGTTACAGGGAACTATGGCTACACCTTC
CASGVTGNYGYTF
>TRBJ2-3|TRBD2|-|TRBV13
TGTGCCAGCAGCTTAAAAGCGGGGGGGAGCGATACGCAGTATTTT
CASSLKAGGSDTQYF
>TRBJ1-5|TRBD1|-|TRBV6-6
TGTGCCAGCAGTTACGGGACAGGGGCTAGAAATCAGCCCCAGCATTTT
CASSYGTGARNQPQHF
>TRBJ2-5|-|-|TRBV20-1
TGCATCGCCCCCGGGGAAGAGACCCAGTACTTC
CIAPGEETQYF
>TRBJ2-3|TRBD2|-|TRBV11-2
TGTGCCAGCAGCTTCCTAGCGGGGGACCTCACAGATACGCAGTATTTT
CASSFLAGDLTDTQYF
>TRBJ1-3|-|-|TRBV9
TGTGCCAGCAGCGAGACATTATCTGGAAACACCATATATTTT
CASSETLSGNTIYF